This T cell receptor beta chain was found in a study of blood T cell repertoires in COVID-19. Study-level information: The analysed material was cDNA or gDNA that came from T cells, B-cell-depleted T cells, or PBMCs.

This CDR3 contains 17 residues. With V trimmed by 0 bases and J by 5 bases, 7 bases remained unmatched. Germline V CDR1 and CDR2: LGHNT, FRNRAP. Sequencing used immunoSEQ multiplex PCR; TCRdb keeps in-frame clones, though not all of them. The repertoire includes about 230,000 clones, 83% of them detected once, and 2.6% sits in the top ten. V is TRBV12-5 and J is TRBJ2-1; 10 bases fit TRBD2. The sequence was collected from a woman between 65 and 79 years old with active or convalescent COVID-19. Input material: peripheral blood. CDR3 region: CASGLVVTSGMDNEQFF. The CDR3 nucleotides read TGTGCTAGTGGTTTGGTAGTTACTAGCGGGATGGACAATGAGCAGTTCTTC. Combining the CDR3 with reference TRBV12-5 and TRBJ2-1 gives the whole variable domain DARVTQTPRHKVTEMGQEVTMRCQPILGHNTVFWYRQTMMQGLELLAYFRNRAPLDDSGMPKDRFSAEMPDATLATLKIQPSEPRDSAVYFCASGLVVTSGMDNEQFFGPGTRLTVL.